This TCR beta chain was documented in a study of blood T cell repertoires in COVID-19. Study in general: PBMCs, B-cell-depleted T cells, or T cells were the source of the cDNA or gDNA that made up the material.

In the original workflow: Amplification of reference gene primers was used by the study to estimate nucleated cell counts. Libraries were prepared by immunoSEQ multiplex PCR; TCRdb keeps only in-frame clonotypes and omits some of them. That table furnishes V, J and clone size, whereas the DNA furnished D and trimming. The sample lists roughly 160,000 clones; less than 85% were seen once. A word on this clone: One junction end disagrees with the germline gene, perhaps due to a read error.

The CDR3 has 14 residues. Germline CDR1 MNHNS, CDR2 SASEGT. Clinical histories supplied by participants themselves formed the basis of cohort assignment. Symptom resolution, clearance, or two negative PCRs marked donors in Cohort 3 as recovered. The V gene is TRBV6-1, the J gene TRBJ1-2; the match to TRBD1 covers 9 bases. This TCR came from a man aged 55 to 70 who had recovered from COVID-19. The material sequenced was PBMCs or T cells enriched from blood (not recorded which). CDR3 residues: CASREGTGIRGYTF. The CDR3 coding sequence is TGTGCCAGCCGTGAAGGGACAGGGATTCGAGGCTACACCTTC.